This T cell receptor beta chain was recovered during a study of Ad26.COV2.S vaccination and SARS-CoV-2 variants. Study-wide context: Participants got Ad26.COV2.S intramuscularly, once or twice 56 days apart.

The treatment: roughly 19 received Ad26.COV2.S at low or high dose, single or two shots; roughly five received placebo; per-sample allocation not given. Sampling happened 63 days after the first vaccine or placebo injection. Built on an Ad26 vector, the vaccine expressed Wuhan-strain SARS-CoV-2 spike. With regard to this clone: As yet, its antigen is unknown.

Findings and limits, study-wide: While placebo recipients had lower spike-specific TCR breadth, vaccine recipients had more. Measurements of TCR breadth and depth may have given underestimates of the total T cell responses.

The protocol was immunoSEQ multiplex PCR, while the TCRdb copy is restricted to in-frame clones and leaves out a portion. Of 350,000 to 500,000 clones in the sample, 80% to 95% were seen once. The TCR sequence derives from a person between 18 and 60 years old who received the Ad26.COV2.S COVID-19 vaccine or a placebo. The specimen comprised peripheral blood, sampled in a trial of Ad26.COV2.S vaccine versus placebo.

The CDR3 DNA is TGTGCCAGCAGCAAGGTTGGGACAGGGGGTCGGCCCCTCCACTTT. Residues: CASSKVGTGGRPLHF. The genes are TRBV7-9 and TRBJ1-6; 11 bases agree with TRBD1. Germline CDR1 and CDR2: SEHNR and FQNEAQ (reference sequence). Germline trimming cut 5 bases from V and 13 bases from J; bases unmatched to any gene: 10. This CDR3 has 15 amino acids.